A single sample is the source of the 11 T cell receptor beta chains below, sequenced in a study of blood T cells in healthy people across ages. A sample-barcoded 5' primer and a J-beta primer mix were used in a second PCR of roughly 7 to 12 cycles. TCRdb fed the 5' RACE reads into MiXCR, producing one record per CDR3 protein. The data hold hundreds of thousands of distinct CDR3 sequences, with approximately 25% observed a single time. The sample was also reused in another study, on T cells of mothers and their children.

The sequencing sample was made of blood. The source of these receptors is a boy aged 10-17 years in good health.

V gene TRBV4-1 combines with J gene TRBJ2-3; tentatively, D is TRBD2 (6 bases). This CDR3 is 16 amino acids long. CDR1 MGHRA and CDR2 YSYEKL come from the germline V gene. Trimming shortened V by 1 base and J by 1 base, and 12 bases separated the two germline ends. CDR3 DNA sequence: TGCGCCAGCAGCCAAGGACTAGGGTCTGGCACAGATACGCAGTATTTT. Protein product: CASSQGLGSGTDTQYF.

Ten or more counts support this clonotype. The J gene is TRBJ2-4, the V gene TRBV4-1, with a possible D match to TRBD1 (6 bases). V lost 1 base and J lost 0, with 16 bases in between. The CDR3 length is 18 residues. Germline V gene lookup returns CDR1 MGHRA and CDR2 YSYEKL. The CDR3 loop is CASSQGSQGRLAKNIQYF. The CDR3 DNA is TGCGCCAGCAGCCAAGGATCCCAGGGGCGTTTAGCCAAAAACATTCAGTACTTC.

This chain joins TRBV25-1 and TRBJ2-5, with TRBD2 matching over 11 bases. The J call could be wrong; TRBJ2-1 is a better fit for the DNA end. CDR3 length: 19 residues. Germline CDR1 reads MGHDK; CDR2 reads SYGVNS. In DNA, the CDR3 is TGTGCCAGAGAGGCCCGACTAGCGGGATCCCCCCTACTGTGTAATGAGCAGTTCTTC. Protein product: CAREARLAGSPLLCNEQFF.

CDR3 bases: TGTGCCAGCAGTGGAGGAGAGACAGGGCTATCCTACGAGCAGTACTTC. Amino acid sequence: CASSGGETGLSYEQYF. V is TRBV25-1 and J is TRBJ2-5; 7 bases agree with TRBD1. The J call is doubtful: the DNA matches TRBJ2-7 better. CDR3 size: 16 residues. CDR1 and CDR2 from the germline V gene are MGHDK and SYGVNS.

This clonotype was seen a handful of times. The chain combines TRBV14 with TRBJ1-2; no firm D call. Germline lookup yields CDR1 SGHDN and CDR2 FVKESK. The CDR3 extends over 16 amino acids. V was trimmed by 0 bases and J by 0 bases, leaving 11 bases between them. CDR3 nucleotide sequence: TGTGCCAGCAGCCAAGAAGGAGGGCTTCCTAACTATGGCTACACCTTC. This sequence encodes CASSQEGGLPNYGYTF.

The V and J genes are TRBV14 and TRBJ2-3; D gene uncertain. The CDR3 has 17 amino acids. CDR1 and CDR2 from the germline V gene are SGHDN and FVKESK. V lost 0 bases, J lost 0 bases, and 13 bases lay in between. CDR3 amino acids: CASSQDSGLWSTDTQYF. CDR3 coding DNA: TGTGCCAGCAGCCAAGATTCCGGCCTCTGGAGCACAGATACGCAGTATTTT.

The sample holds a few counts of this clonotype. CDR3 DNA: TGCAGCGTTGTAGGAGGGGGGTTGAACACTGAAGCTTTCTTT. Its translation: CSVVGGGLNTEAFF. V and J are TRBV29-1 and TRBJ1-1; tentatively, D is TRBD1 (6 bases). CDR3 length equals 14 residues. Germline V CDR1 and CDR2: SQVTM, ANQGSEA. V was trimmed by 4 bases and J by 0 bases, leaving 12 bases between them.

The chain joins TRBV27 to TRBJ2-4, with 13 bases matching TRBD2. The germline gives CDR1 MNHEY, CDR2 SMNVEV (reference sequence). V shed 6 bases, J shed 5 bases, and the junction held 19 bases outside the gene matches. The CDR3 has 20 amino acids. The CDR3, as DNA: TGTGCCAGCAGCTTGTACCGCTTGACTAGCGGGAGGCCGGGGGAAAACATTCAGTACTTC. As protein: CASSLYRLTSGRPGENIQYF.

This rearrangement joins TRBV28 to TRBJ2-7, with 9 bases that match TRBD1. Germline loops: CDR1 MDHEN, CDR2 SYDVKM. The CDR3 spans 12 residues. The V and J ends lost 6 bases and 13 bases, in that order; junction bases with no gene match: 10. This CDR3 is CASRTRRDRVYF. The CDR3 coding sequence is TGTGCCAGCAGGACCAGACGGGACAGGGTTTACTTC.

The J gene is TRBJ2-7, the V gene TRBV7-9; either TRBD1 or TRBD2 may supply D (5 bases each). Per the germline V gene, CDR1 is SEHNR and CDR2 is FQNEAQ (reference sequence). CDR3 length: 14 residues. V lost 5 bases to trimming and J lost 0 bases, with 11 bases between them. CDR3 protein: CASSARDGSYEQYF. CDR3 bases: TGTGCCAGCAGCGCCCGGGACGGCTCCTACGAGCAGTACTTC. The variable domain in full, completed from reference TRBV7-9 and TRBJ2-7, reads DTGVSQNPRHKITKRGQNVTFRCDPISEHNRLYWYRQTLGQGPEFLTYFQNEAQLEKSRLLSDRFSAERPKGSFSTLEIQRTEQGDSAMYLCASSARDGSYEQYFGPGTRLTVT.

V usage is TRBV12-3 or TRBV12-4 and J usage is TRBJ2-1; TRBD2 aligns across 11 bases. The CDR3 is 16 residues long. Trimming cost V 2 bases and J 7 bases; bases outside gene matches: 7. CDR3 protein: CASSLPSGGPGNEQFF. In DNA, the CDR3 is TGTGCCAGCAGTTTACCTAGCGGGGGGCCGGGGAATGAGCAGTTCTTC.